The TCR beta chain under discussion was sequenced for a study of blood T cell repertoires in COVID-19. Trimming took off 5 bases at V and 0 bases at J, with 10 bases between the two ends. CDR3 length: 14 residues. Germline V lookup: CDR1 SEHNR, CDR2 FQNEAQ (reference sequence). The protocol was immunoSEQ multiplex PCR, while the TCRdb copy is restricted to in-frame clones and leaves out a portion. The top ten hold 0.6% of the sample, which has around 450,000 clones, 90% seen once. This clonotype originated in a man between 18 and 35 years old who had recovered from COVID-19. Specimen: PBMCs or T cells enriched from blood (not recorded which). The V call is TRBV7-9, the J call TRBJ1-1, with D unresolved. CDR3 loop: CASSHAGMNTEAFF. The CDR3 DNA follows: TGTGCCAGCAGCCACGCGGGGATGAACACTGAAGCTTTCTTT. Based on the CDR3 plus reference TRBV7-9 and TRBJ1-1, the full variable domain is DTGVSQNPRHKITKRGQNVTFRCDPISEHNRLYWYRQTLGQGPEFLTYFQNEAQLEKSRLLSDRFSAERPKGSFSTLEIQRTEQGDSAMYLCASSHAGMNTEAFFGQGTRLTVV.